This TCR beta chain was sequenced during a study of blood T cell repertoires in COVID-19. Study as a whole: Specimens from acute and convalescent COVID-19 originated in the United States, Italy and Spain. PBMCs, B-cell-depleted T cells, or T cells provided the cDNA or gDNA that made up the material.

Per the original methods: Amplification of reference gene primers provided the estimated nucleated cell counts. Sequencing used immunoSEQ multiplex PCR; TCRdb keeps in-frame clones, though not all of them. That table gives V, J and clone size, and the DNA gave D and trimming. The table has under 250,000 clones, approximately 86% seen once. V shed 4 bases and J shed 4 bases, with 8 bases lying between them. This CDR3 has 13 amino acids. CDR1 and CDR2 from the germline V gene are SGHTA and FQGNSA. The sequenced sample consisted of peripheral blood. The sequence derives from a woman between 55 and 75 years old who had recovered from COVID-19. The gene calls are TRBV7-2 and TRBJ2-1; TRBD1 might be the D (5 bases). The CDR3 sequence: CASSSDSYNEQFF. For the CDR3, the DNA is TGTGCCAGCAGCTCCGACAGTTACAATGAGCAGTTCTTC.